This is a list of T cell receptor beta chains from one sample in a study of T cells in Graves' hyperthyroidism and ophthalmopathy. TCRdb ran MiXCR on the multiplex PCR reads and lists one entry per CDR3 protein. The data show around 760,000 distinct CDR3 sequences, around a third seen once. Sequenced material: blood. These receptors were obtained from a woman in her forties with Graves' hyperthyroidism. Both conserved end residues are trimmed from each CDR3. The order of the fields is clone size, D gene, J gene, V gene, CDR3 protein. The D gene is left open where the match is weak. Part of the rows lack a size; the others show once, few, many or a class for expanded clones.

>.|.|TRBJ2-6|TRBV19
AIKETGANVLT
>few|.|TRBJ2-7|TRBV19
ASSIQPSSYEQY
>many|.|TRBJ1-6|TRBV12-3/TRBV12-4
ATSQGQFALH
>.|TRBD2|TRBJ2-2|TRBV6-1
ASRLAALWNTGELF
>.|TRBD2|TRBJ2-7|TRBV20-1
SATRGTSGRIEQY
>.|.|TRBJ1-1|TRBV7-9
ASSLGVSAEAF
>.|.|TRBJ1-5|TRBV10-3
AISASDESHQPQH
>.|TRBD2|TRBJ2-7|TRBV20-1
SARDYFFGGSEVKYEQY
>few|TRBD1|TRBJ2-5|TRBV7-9
ASSLLTGERETQY
>.|.|TRBJ2-7|TRBV7-9
ASSFSGDHSYEQY
>once|.|TRBJ2-5|TRBV12-3/TRBV12-4
ASKVPGWRETQY
>many|.|TRBJ2-5|TRBV2
ASSDGRPVY
>many|.|TRBJ1-6|TRBV2
ASSEDRDGKHHNSPLH
>many|.|TRBJ1-1|TRBV12-3/TRBV12-4
ASIRQTNTEAF
>few|.|TRBJ2-5|TRBV3-1
ASSQGAMEETQY
>few|.|TRBJ1-2|TRBV2
ASSDRARNYGYT
>many|TRBD1|TRBJ1-6|TRBV6-5
ASSQGGTNSPLH
>.|TRBD2|TRBJ2-5|TRBV3-1
ASSQGSSGGTETQY
>.|TRBD1|TRBJ1-5|TRBV19
ASGPGQGNSNQPQH
>.|.|TRBJ2-7|TRBV28
ASSLSRGPYEQY
>many|TRBD1|TRBJ2-2|TRBV7-3
ASSPDAGTGYGELF
>.|.|TRBJ2-4|TRBV7-6
ASSPYGRGTKY
>.|.|TRBJ2-7|TRBV3-1
ASSFMGNEQY
>.|.|TRBJ2-1|TRBV9
ASSVVGAAYNEQF
>many|.|TRBJ1-2|TRBV29-1
SVEKMSRRENGYT
>few|.|TRBJ2-7|TRBV12-3/TRBV12-4
ASSLSGAPYEQY